This TCR beta chain was observed in a study of long-term antiretroviral therapy in people with HIV. This clone appeared a single time. The CDR3 is 16 residues long. V lost 1 base to trimming and J lost 6 bases, with 16 bases between them. CDR1 is LNHDA and CDR2 is SQIVND in the germline V gene (reference sequence). Survey-level resolution applied to immunoSEQ assay v3.0. Only in-frame clones appear in the TCRdb table, and some are missing; sequencing was by immunoSEQ multiplex PCR. The sample carries 14,000 or so clones, 65% to 90% recorded once. The sequence derives from a man between 25 and 39 years old with HIV. Sequencing used unsorted PBMCs, obtained 0.4 years after starting antiretroviral therapy. The chain joins TRBV19 to TRBJ1-5; D call uncertain. CDR3 in DNA: TGTGCCAGTAGTATAGGGCCCATAAGGGCTAGTCAGCCCCAGCATTTT. Translating gives CASSIGPIRASQPQHF.